Each of the 9 T cell receptor beta chains below was sequenced from the same sample in a study of blood T cells in healthy people across ages. PCR was performed a second time for about 7 to 11 cycles using a sample-barcoded 5' primer and a J-beta primer mix. In TCRdb, the 5' RACE reads were re-called with MiXCR into one record per CDR3 protein. The sample includes about 1.6 million distinct CDR3 sequences, around 35% seen only once; the top ten take roughly 12%. Material: blood. Receptors originate from a woman in her thirties in good health.

The chain uses TRBV7-9 and TRBJ2-7; D is possibly TRBD2 (6 bases). CDR3 length: 16 amino acids. The ends were cut back, 0 bases at V and 4 bases at J, with 16 bases in the middle. The germline CDR1 and CDR2 sequences are SEHNR and FQNEAQ (reference sequence). CDR3 coding DNA: TGTGCCAGCAGCTTAGCGAGGAGGGGCCCTCCTTACGAGCAGTACTTC. As protein: CASSLARRGPPYEQYF.

The J gene is TRBJ2-5, the V gene TRBV7-9; D gene unclear. Germline lookup yields CDR1 SEHNR and CDR2 FQNEAQ (reference sequence). The CDR3 is made up of 13 amino acids. V was pared by 5 bases and J by 2 bases, with 9 bases between. The chain's CDR3 is CASSPESQETQYF. The CDR3 coding sequence is TGTGCCAGCAGCCCAGAATCGCAAGAGACCCAGTACTTC.

V and J are TRBV18 and TRBJ2-5; 9 bases are shared with TRBD1. The V gene's germline CDR1 is KGHSH and CDR2 LQKENI. The CDR3 totals 15 residues. After removal of 3 bases from V and 4 bases from J, the junction contained 6 bases not matched to a gene. The DNA for the CDR3 is TGTGCCAGCTCACCCGGGACAGGGCGTCCAGAGACCCAGTACTTC. It encodes CASSPGTGRPETQYF.

The chain links TRBV2 to TRBJ1-5; D might be TRBD1 (5 bases). The CDR3 spans 15 residues. Trimming stripped 6 bases from V and 0 bases from J, with 12 bases between. CDR1 and CDR2 (germline): SNHLY, FYNNEI. In DNA form, the CDR3 reads TGTGCCAGCAGCGGGCAGGGTTATAGCAATCAGCCCCAGCATTTT. Translated: CASSGQGYSNQPQHF.

The rearrangement joins TRBV9 to TRBJ2-7; 10 bases agree with TRBD2. Judging by the DNA end, TRBJ2-5 fits better; the J call may be wrong. This CDR3 has 17 amino acids. Germline assignment: CDR1 SGDLS and CDR2 YYNGEE. The CDR3 protein is CASSPSPLLAGKETQYF. In DNA, the CDR3 is TGTGCCAGCAGCCCAAGCCCTTTACTAGCGGGAAAAGAGACCCAGTACTTC.

The chain employs TRBV20-1 and TRBJ2-3; 10 positions agree with TRBD1. The V and J ends lost 5 bases and 3 bases, in that order; junction bases with no gene match: 5. CDR3 length equals 14 residues. Per the germline V gene, CDR1 is DFQATT and CDR2 is SNEGSKA (reference sequence). The CDR3 is CSALTGGATDTQYF. Written as DNA, the CDR3 is TGCAGTGCTCTGACAGGGGGCGCGACAGATACGCAGTATTTT.

The chain links TRBV29-1 to TRBJ2-5; possible D gene TRBD2, 6 bases. Germline V lookup: CDR1 SQVTM, CDR2 ANQGSEA. This CDR3 is built from 14 residues. The ends were cut back, 8 bases at V and 2 bases at J, with 18 bases in the middle. CDR3 region: CSLRLEWAQETQYF. DNA of the CDR3: TGCAGCCTCCGACTAGAGTGGGCACAAGAGACCCAGTACTTC.

The rearrangement uses TRBV28 and TRBJ1-1; D not certain. The CDR3 spans 17 residues. Trimming left V 5 bases short and J 5 bases short, with 24 bases between. In germline, CDR1 is MDHEN, CDR2 SYDVKM. CDR3 loop: CASSPLGWRNSVTEAFF. CDR3 coding DNA: TGTGCCAGCAGTCCCCTGGGTTGGAGGAATTCGGTAACTGAAGCTTTCTTT.

The chain has TRBV6-2 or TRBV6-3 and TRBJ2-3, with D maybe TRBD2 (5 bases). There are 14 residues in the CDR3. V shed 5 bases and J shed 2 bases, with 11 bases lying between them. Germline assignment: CDR1 MNHEY and CDR2 SVGEGT. The CDR3 DNA reads as TGTGCCAGCAGTGCGTTAGCGCACACAGATACGCAGTATTTT. As protein: CASSALAHTDTQYF.